The 26 T cell receptor beta chains reported below all come from one sample, sequenced in a study of T-cell reconstitution after alpha-beta-depleted transplantation in children. During its preparation, the TCRbeta library received unique molecular identifiers. A single record per CDR3 protein comes from TCRdb applying MiXCR to the PCR reads. Among about 260,000 distinct CDR3 sequences listed, under 9.5% were seen once. The sequences come from PBMCs, mostly from graft donor cells, collected 180 days after TCRalphabeta/CD19-depleted stem cell transplant. The receptors shown here come from a male patient younger than 18 who had a stem cell transplant for acute lymphoblastic leukemia, so the T cells may come from the graft donor.

This clonotype occurred many times. This chain uses TRBV20-1 with TRBJ1-4; unclear D gene. V gave up 8 bases and J gave up 8 bases, with 15 bases separating them. The CDR3 covers 12 residues. Germline V gives CDR1 DFQATT, CDR2 SNEGSKA (reference sequence). DNA of the CDR3: TGCAGTACGGCCCCGGAAAGGGAAAAACTGTTTTTT. Translating gives CSTAPEREKLFF.

This clonotype was picked up many times. The chain recombines TRBV27 with TRBJ1-2; 9 bases are shared with TRBD1. In germline, CDR1 is MNHEY, CDR2 SMNVEV (reference sequence). This CDR3 is built from 15 residues. V shed 2 bases, J shed 6 bases, and the junction held 7 bases outside the gene matches. CDR3 protein: CASSLRAGTGNGYTF. As DNA, the CDR3 is TGTGCCAGCAGTTTAAGGGCCGGGACAGGGAATGGCTACACCTTC.

Many counts were recorded for this clonotype. The chain recombines TRBV28 with TRBJ1-6; TRBD1 aligns across 8 bases. The V gene's germline CDR1 is MDHEN and CDR2 SYDVKM. V lost 3 bases to trimming and J lost 6 bases; unmatched junction nucleotides: 4. This CDR3 comprises 15 residues. CDR3 bases: TGTGCCAGCAGTTTTCCGACAGGGGTTAATTCACCCCTCCACTTT. Its translation: CASSFPTGVNSPLHF.

This clonotype was seen ten or more times. This chain connects TRBV4-3 to TRBJ2-1; 13 bases line up with TRBD2. The length of the CDR3 is 16 residues. Looked up from germline, CDR1 is LGHNA and CDR2 is YSLEER. The V segment lost 4 bases and the J segment 8 bases; nucleotides outside the gene matches: 8. As DNA, the CDR3 is TGCGCCAGCAGCCGCGAACTAGCGGGGGGGATCGATGAGCAGTTCTTC. Translation gives CASSRELAGGIDEQFF.

In its sample, this clonotype was seen many times. The rearrangement links TRBV3-1 to TRBJ2-1; no clear D. The CDR3 loop spans 12 amino acids. Germline CDR1 reads LGHDT; CDR2 reads YNNKEL (reference sequence). V lost 3 bases, J lost 7 bases, and 7 bases lay in between. This CDR3 reads CASSHITNEQFF. As DNA, the CDR3 is TGTGCCAGCAGCCACATAACAAATGAGCAGTTCTTC.

This clonotype has ten or more counts. This chain joins TRBV5-4 and TRBJ1-5; possible D gene TRBD1, 5 bases. With 4 bases removed from V and 5 bases from J, the gap between germline ends came to 10 bases. Germline V gene data show CDR1 as SGHNT and CDR2 as YYREEE (reference sequence). The CDR3 runs to 13 residues. CDR3 loop: CASSLDSHQPQHF. CDR3 DNA sequence: TGTGCCAGCAGCCTCGACAGCCATCAGCCCCAGCATTTT.

This clonotype showed up many times. The chain combines TRBV28 with TRBJ2-7; D call uncertain. Germline loops: CDR1 MDHEN, CDR2 SYDVKM. The CDR3 spans 11 residues. Between the trimmed V and J ends, which lost 5 bases and 3 bases, there was a span of 5 bases. In DNA form, the CDR3 reads TGTGCCAGCAGTATTATCTACGAGCAGTACTTC. This sequence encodes CASSIIYEQYF.

This clonotype has a count of ten or more. J is TRBJ2-5 and V is TRBV28; 11 bases align to TRBD1. There are 17 residues in the CDR3. From germline, CDR1 is MDHEN and CDR2 SYDVKM. The ends lost 3 bases at V and 6 bases at J; junction bases unmatched: 12. CDR3 DNA sequence: TGTGCCAGCAGTTTGTGGACAGGGGGCGCGTTGGGACAGACCCAGTACTTC. As protein: CASSLWTGGALGQTQYF.

This clonotype was counted many times. V and J are TRBV5-6 and TRBJ1-4; 7 bases agree with TRBD1. CDR3 size: 15 residues. Germline CDR1 and CDR2: SGHDT and YYEEEE. V was clipped by 4 bases and J by 0 bases; unmatched bases: 3. The CDR3 bases are TGTGCCAGCAGCCCGACAGGGTCAACTAATGAAAAACTGTTTTTT. It encodes CASSPTGSTNEKLFF. The full variable domain, its missing parts supplied by reference TRBV5-6 and TRBJ1-4, is DAGVTQSPTHLIKTRGQQVTLRCSPKSGHDTVSWYQQALGQGPQFIFQYYEEEERQRGNFPDRFSGHQFPNYSSELNVNALLLGDSALYLCASSPTGSTNEKLFFGSGTQLSVL.

V usage is TRBV25-1 and J usage is TRBJ1-5; 7 positions agree with TRBD1. Looked up from germline, CDR1 is MGHDK and CDR2 is SYGVNS. With V trimmed by 4 bases and J by 7 bases, 4 bases remained unmatched. The CDR3 sequence is 13 residues long. The CDR3 bases are TGTGCCAGCAGTGGACAGGGTTGGCAGCCCCAGCATTTT. Translating gives CASSGQGWQPQHF. Drawing the rest from reference TRBV25-1 and TRBJ1-5, the complete variable domain is EADIYQTPRYLVIGTGKKITLECSQTMGHDKMYWYQQDPGMELHLIHYSYGVNSTEKGDLSSESTVSRIRTEHFPLTLESARPSHTSQYLCASSGQGWQPQHFGDGTRLSIL.

This clonotype was counted ten times or more. V and J are TRBV14 and TRBJ1-1; tentative D call: TRBD1 (6 bases). Between the trimmed V and J ends, which lost 3 bases and 5 bases, there was a span of 10 bases. From germline, CDR1 is SGHDN and CDR2 FVKESK. The CDR3 consists of 13 residues. CDR3 in amino acids: CASSQGQGTEAFF. CDR3 sequence (DNA): TGTGCCAGCAGCCAGGGTCAGGGGACTGAAGCTTTCTTT.

This clonotype was seen repeatedly, ten times or more. The chain recombines TRBV5-1 with TRBJ2-5; D uncertain. V was shortened by 0 bases and J by 2 bases, with 11 bases between the two germline ends. The CDR3 is 15 amino acids. Germline assignment: CDR1 SGHRS and CDR2 YFSETQ. For the CDR3, the DNA is TGCGCCAGCAGCTTGGGACCCTCGATTCAAGAGACCCAGTACTTC. The encoded protein is CASSLGPSIQETQYF.

The genes are TRBV19 and TRBJ2-7; D not certain. CDR1 LNHDA and CDR2 SQIVND come from the germline V gene (reference sequence). This CDR3 region has 14 residues. The V end lost 4 bases, the J end lost 2 bases, and 12 bases lay between the germline ends. The CDR3 sequence is CASSSAGLTYEQYF. CDR3 bases: TGTGCCAGTAGTAGCGCAGGTCTTACCTACGAGCAGTACTTC.

This clonotype was observed many times. The chain is built from TRBV3-1 and TRBJ1-1, with TRBD1 matching 7 bases. The CDR3 has 13 residues. Looked up from germline, CDR1 is LGHDT and CDR2 is YNNKEL (reference sequence). Losses at the gene ends were 6 bases for V and 3 bases for J; bases not matched to a gene: 4. The CDR3 DNA is TGTGCCAGCAGAGACAGGGAGGACACTGAAGCTTTCTTT. Encoded protein: CASRDREDTEAFF.

This clonotype appeared many times. This chain links TRBV15 with TRBJ2-1, with 8 bases matching TRBD2. V trimming: 1 base; J trimming: 7 bases; junction bases outside the gene matches: 18. CDR1 is LNHNV and CDR2 is YYDKDF in the germline V gene (reference sequence). The CDR3 is made up of 19 amino acids. The CDR3, as DNA: TGTGCCACCAGCAGAGCAGGTCTGTCGGGAGGGCCAATTTTGAATGAGCAGTTCTTC. Its protein product is CATSRAGLSGGPILNEQFF.

This clonotype was found many times. V is TRBV3-1 and J is TRBJ1-2; D remains unclear. V was trimmed by 1 base and J by 8 bases, leaving 8 bases between them. Germline loops: CDR1 LGHDT, CDR2 YNNKEL (reference sequence). This CDR3 spans 12 amino acids. The CDR3 loop is CASSQVGGGYTF. In DNA, the CDR3 is TGTGCCAGCAGCCAAGTCGGAGGGGGCTACACCTTC.

Only a few counts were recorded for this clonotype. The rearrangement joins TRBV9 to TRBJ1-2, with D maybe TRBD1 (5 bases). Germline V lookup: CDR1 SGDLS, CDR2 YYNGEE. V gave up 0 bases and J gave up 8 bases, with 17 bases separating them. The CDR3 length is 15 residues. The CDR3 spells CASSVEASGWYGYTF. Written as DNA, the CDR3 is TGTGCCAGCAGCGTAGAAGCCTCAGGGTGGTACGGCTACACCTTC. The variable domain in full, completed from reference TRBV9 and TRBJ1-2, reads DSGVTQTPKHLITATGQRVTLRCSPRSGDLSVYWYQQSLDQGLQFLIQYYNGEERAKGNILERFSAQQFPDLHSELNLSSLELGDSALYFCASSVEASGWYGYTFGSGTRLTVV.

V is TRBV4-3 and J is TRBJ2-4, with D possibly TRBD1 on 5 matching bases. The V and J ends lost 0 bases and 4 bases respectively, with 16 bases between them. Germline CDR1 and CDR2: LGHNA and YSLEER. The CDR3 consists of 17 residues. The CDR3 loop is CASSQEGAGQGKNIQYF. The CDR3, as DNA: TGCGCCAGCAGCCAAGAAGGCGCAGGGCAGGGTAAAAACATTCAGTACTTC.

In its sample, this clonotype was seen many times. J is TRBJ1-5 and V is TRBV5-1; 8 bases are shared with TRBD1. V was pared by 0 bases and J by 0 bases, with 2 bases of the junction left unmatched. Germline CDR1 is SGHRS and CDR2 is YFSETQ. This CDR3 is 16 amino acids long. The CDR3 sequence is CASSLGTGYSNQPQHF. CDR3 in DNA: TGCGCCAGCAGCTTGGGGACAGGGTATAGCAATCAGCCCCAGCATTTT.

This clonotype was counted many times. The chain employs TRBV25-1 and TRBJ2-1, with D possibly being TRBD1 (5 bases). V lost 3 bases and J 7 bases, leaving 13 bases between the germline ends. CDR3 length: 14 amino acids. Germline CDR1 MGHDK, CDR2 SYGVNS. CDR3 bases: TGTGCCAGCAGTGACAACCTTAAGGGGAATGAGCAGTTCTTC. This gives the protein CASSDNLKGNEQFF. Full variable domain (missing parts from reference TRBV25-1 and TRBJ2-1): EADIYQTPRYLVIGTGKKITLECSQTMGHDKMYWYQQDPGMELHLIHYSYGVNSTEKGDLSSESTVSRIRTEHFPLTLESARPSHTSQYLCASSDNLKGNEQFFGPGTRLTVL.

This clonotype was detected ten times or more. The chain carries TRBV12-5 and TRBJ1-1; no reliable D call. The ends were cut back, 6 bases at V and 1 base at J, with 3 bases in the middle. Germline CDR1 reads LGHNT; CDR2 reads FRNRAP. This CDR3 region has 11 residues. The CDR3 nucleotides read TGTGCTAGTGGCCGGAACACTGAAGCTTTCTTT. Its translation: CASGRNTEAFF.

This clonotype was counted ten times or more. The rearrangement links TRBV5-1 to TRBJ1-6; TRBD1 is a possible D gene (5 bases). CDR1 is SGHRS and CDR2 is YFSETQ in the germline V gene. V was clipped by 4 bases and J by 11 bases, with 16 bases between them. The CDR3 has 14 residues. The CDR3 is CASSIDSGGPPLHF. CDR3 nucleotide sequence: TGCGCCAGCAGCATTGACAGTGGGGGTCCACCCCTCCACTTT.

This clonotype was observed at least ten times. The chain links TRBV5-5 to TRBJ2-2; D remains ambiguous. The V end lost 4 bases, the J end lost 6 bases, and 7 bases lay between the germline ends. The CDR3 is made up of 12 amino acids. The germline V gene has CDR1 SGHKS and CDR2 YYEKEE (reference sequence). The CDR3 DNA is TGTGCCAGCAGCCCCGACCCCGGGGAGCTGTTTTTT. It specifies CASSPDPGELFF.

This chain's CDR3 is CASSPPGGGYNEQFF. The CDR3 nucleotides read TGTGCCAGCAGCCCCCCGGGCGGGGGGTACAATGAGCAGTTCTTC. The rearrangement joins TRBV6-5 to TRBJ2-1; 8 nucleotides line up with TRBD2. Germline CDR1 and CDR2: MNHEY and SVGAGI. With 6 bases clipped from V and 4 bases from J, the junction kept 8 bases outside the gene matches. CDR3 length: 15 residues.

This clonotype was observed at least ten times. V and J are TRBV7-2 and TRBJ2-3; 8 nucleotides align to TRBD2. This CDR3 region has 15 residues. Per the germline V gene, CDR1 is SGHTA and CDR2 is FQGNSA. V shed 3 bases, J shed 2 bases, and the junction held 4 bases outside the gene matches. CDR3 loop: CASSLSSGTTDTQYF. The CDR3 DNA follows: TGTGCCAGCAGCTTGAGTAGCGGGACCACAGATACGCAGTATTTT.

This clonotype was seen ten or more times. The chain has TRBV12-3 or TRBV12-4 and TRBJ1-4; D is unclear. CDR3 length equals 15 residues. The V end lost 7 bases, the J end lost 8 bases, and 20 bases lay between the germline ends. As DNA, the CDR3 is TGTGCCAGCACCCTATGGGCGAAGGCGGGGGAAAAACTGTTTTTT. Its translation: CASTLWAKAGEKLFF.